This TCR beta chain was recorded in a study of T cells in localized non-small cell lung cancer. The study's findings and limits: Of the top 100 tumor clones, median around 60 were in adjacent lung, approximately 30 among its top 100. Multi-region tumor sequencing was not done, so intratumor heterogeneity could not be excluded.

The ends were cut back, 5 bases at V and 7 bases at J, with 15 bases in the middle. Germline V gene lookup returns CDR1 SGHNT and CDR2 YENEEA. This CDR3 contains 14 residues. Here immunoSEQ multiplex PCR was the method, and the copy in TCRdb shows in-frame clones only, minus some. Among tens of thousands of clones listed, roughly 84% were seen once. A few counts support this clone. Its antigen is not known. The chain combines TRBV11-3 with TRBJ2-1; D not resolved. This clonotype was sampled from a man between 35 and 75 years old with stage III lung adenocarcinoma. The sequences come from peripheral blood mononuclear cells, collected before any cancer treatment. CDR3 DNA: TGTGCCAGCAGCGCCAATCTACTCGGGAATGAGCAGTTCTTC. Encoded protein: CASSANLLGNEQFF.